The 31 T cell receptor beta chains given below trace back to one sample, sequenced in a study of blood T cell repertoires in COVID-19. Clones were read by immunoSEQ multiplex PCR, and TCRdb kept only the in-frame ones, dropping some. The sample yields 150,000 or so clones, more than 75% seen once. The source material was peripheral blood. These receptors were obtained from a man aged 55 to 70 with COVID-19, enrolled during active disease.

V usage is TRBV7-2 and J usage is TRBJ2-7; 7 bases agree with TRBD1. Germline V gene lookup returns CDR1 SGHTA and CDR2 FQGNSA. CDR3 length equals 14 residues. After removal of 2 bases from V and 6 bases from J, the junction contained 7 bases not matched to a gene. CDR3 coding DNA: TGTGCCAGCAGCTTATTTCAGGGGGTCGGCGAGCAGTACTTC. Its translation: CASSLFQGVGEQYF. Full variable domain (remainder filled in from reference TRBV7-2 and TRBJ2-7): GAGVSQSPSNKVTEKGKDVELRCDPISGHTALYWYRQSLGQGLEFLIYFQGNSAPDKSGLPSDRFSAERTGGSVSTLTIQRTQQEDSAVYLCASSLFQGVGEQYFGPGTRLTVT.

This clone appeared a few times. The chain joins TRBV5-6 to TRBJ1-2; tentative D call: TRBD1 (5 bases). Trimming removed 1 base at V and 0 bases at J, with 13 bases between. There are 16 residues in the CDR3. CDR1 is SGHDT, CDR2 YYEEEE, per germline. In DNA form, the CDR3 reads TGTGCCAGCAGCTTGTGGGGCGGGAAATCTAACTATGGCTACACCTTC. Translation: CASSLWGGKSNYGYTF.

This clone was observed a few times. CDR3 in DNA: TGTGCCAGCAGCTTGGGCGGGGCCACCTACGAGCAGTACTTC. Amino acids: CASSLGGATYEQYF. The chain employs TRBV5-4 and TRBJ2-7; tentatively, D is TRBD2 (6 bases). The length of the CDR3 is 14 residues. Trimming removed 0 bases from V and 2 bases from J, with 9 bases in between. Germline values: CDR1 SGHNT, CDR2 YYREEE (reference sequence).

The chain employs TRBV29-1 and TRBJ2-2; a weak D match, TRBD2 (5 bases). CDR3 size: 13 residues. Germline-derived CDR1 and CDR2 are SQVTM and ANQGSEA. Trimming took off 4 bases at V and 8 bases at J, with 14 bases between the two ends. CDR3 in amino acids: CSVVSAVKGELFF. The DNA for the CDR3 is TGCAGCGTTGTATCAGCGGTGAAGGGGGAGCTGTTTTTT.

The chain joins TRBV11-3 to TRBJ2-1; 10 bases agree with TRBD2. The junction had 4 bases not matched to a gene; V was cut back by 0 bases and J by 2 bases. Germline CDR1 is SGHNT and CDR2 is YENEEA. This CDR3 has 17 amino acids. The CDR3 here is CASSLDRAGGPYNEQFF. As DNA, the CDR3 is TGTGCCAGCAGCTTAGATCGAGCGGGAGGGCCCTACAATGAGCAGTTCTTC.

The chain combines TRBV11-3 with TRBJ2-6; maybe TRBD1 (5 bases). Germline V CDR1 and CDR2: SGHNT, YENEEA. The CDR3 length is 16 residues. V was shortened by 5 bases and J by 4 bases, with 15 bases between the two germline ends. The DNA of the CDR3 is TGTGCCAGCAGCCCAGTGGGGCGGTCAGGGGCCAACGTCCTGACTTTC. Translated, it gives CASSPVGRSGANVLTF.

The chain couples TRBV6-1 to TRBJ1-5; 8 bases line up with TRBD1. Germline assignment: CDR1 MNHNS and CDR2 SASEGT. Trimming at V came to 3 bases and at J to 6 bases, leaving 13 bases not matched to a gene. This CDR3 has 17 residues. CDR3 amino acids: CASSDTGQGVMSQPQHF. The CDR3 coding sequence is TGTGCCAGCAGTGATACAGGACAGGGTGTAATGAGTCAGCCCCAGCATTTT.

CDR3 sequence: CASSRACDSANTGELFF. CDR3 sequence (DNA): TGTGCCAGCAGCAGGGCATGCGACAGCGCGAACACCGGGGAGCTGTTTTTT. This chain links TRBV21-1 with TRBJ2-2; TRBD1, the table's D call, lacks a check against the DNA. TRBV21-1 is recorded as a pseudogene. The CDR3 length is 17 residues.

The J gene is TRBJ2-1, the V gene TRBV6-2 or TRBV6-3; D is unclear. This CDR3 has 14 residues. The germline CDR1 and CDR2 sequences are MNHEY and SVGEGT. V was cut by 1 base and J by 3 bases, with 7 bases left in between. CDR3 region: CASSYLANYNEQFF. The CDR3 coding sequence is TGTGCCAGCAGTTACTTAGCTAACTACAATGAGCAGTTCTTC.

This chain connects TRBV11-2 to TRBJ1-2, with TRBD1 matching over 7 bases. The CDR3 totals 15 residues. Germline CDR1 is SGHAT and CDR2 is FQNNGV. The ends lost 0 bases at V and 5 bases at J; junction bases unmatched: 6. CDR3 region: CASSLEVTGPYGYTF. Here the CDR3 DNA reads TGTGCCAGCAGCTTAGAGGTGACAGGGCCATATGGCTACACCTTC.

This chain uses TRBV7-9 with TRBJ1-1, with D unclear. The CDR3 consists of 13 residues. Germline loops: CDR1 SEHNR, CDR2 FQNEAQ (reference sequence). V was cut by 6 bases and J by 0 bases, with 8 bases left in between. In nucleotides, the CDR3 is TGTGCCAGCAGGCTAGCCTTGAACACTGAAGCTTTCTTT. Translated: CASRLALNTEAFF.

J is TRBJ2-7 and V is TRBV12-5; D perhaps matches TRBD1 (5 bases). Germline V lookup: CDR1 LGHNT, CDR2 FRNRAP. V was pared by 1 base and J by 5 bases, with 12 bases between. The CDR3 is made up of 14 amino acids. As DNA, the CDR3 is TGTGCTAGTGGTTTGGGACAGCCGCTGGACGAGCAGTACTTC. This gives the protein CASGLGQPLDEQYF. Variable domain in full (rest from reference TRBV12-5 and TRBJ2-7): DARVTQTPRHKVTEMGQEVTMRCQPILGHNTVFWYRQTMMQGLELLAYFRNRAPLDDSGMPKDRFSAEMPDATLATLKIQPSEPRDSAVYFCASGLGQPLDEQYFGPGTRLTVT.

This chain links TRBV7-2 with TRBJ2-7, with 9 bases lining up with TRBD2. The CDR3 spans 15 residues. Losses at the gene ends were 1 base for V and 3 bases for J; bases not matched to a gene: 4. CDR1 is SGHTA and CDR2 is FQGNSA in the germline V gene. The CDR3 loop is CASSLGLAGNYEQYF. CDR3 in DNA: TGTGCCAGCAGCTTAGGGCTAGCGGGGAACTACGAGCAGTACTTC. The full variable domain, with the rest looked up from reference TRBV7-2 and TRBJ2-7, is GAGVSQSPSNKVTEKGKDVELRCDPISGHTALYWYRQSLGQGLEFLIYFQGNSAPDKSGLPSDRFSAERTGGSVSTLTIQRTQQEDSAVYLCASSLGLAGNYEQYFGPGTRLTVT.

The chain links TRBV6-6 to TRBJ2-7; TRBD1 matches 9 bases. V dropped 6 bases and J dropped 0; count of bases not matched to a gene: 6. This CDR3 spans 15 amino acids. The germline V gene encodes CDR1 MNHNY and CDR2 SVGAGI (reference sequence). CDR3 sequence (DNA): TGTGCCAGCAGACGGGACAGGGAGATCTCCTACGAGCAGTACTTC. The encoded protein is CASRRDREISYEQYF.

The V call is TRBV2, the J call TRBJ1-1, with D hard to call. This CDR3 has 13 residues. V gave up 7 bases and J gave up 5 bases, with 14 bases separating them. Germline V CDR1 and CDR2: SNHLY, FYNNEI. The CDR3 reads CASTDGMRTEAFF. Here the CDR3 DNA reads TGTGCCAGCACGGACGGGATGCGGACTGAAGCTTTCTTT.

The chain links TRBV2 to TRBJ2-4, with a tentative D call TRBD1 (5 bases). The germline CDR1 and CDR2 sequences are SNHLY and FYNNEI. Trimming shortened V by 7 bases and J by 0 bases, and 25 bases separated the two germline ends. The CDR3 consists of 19 residues. Written as DNA, the CDR3 is TGTGCCAGCATAGGTCGGCTAGGGGCCTCCCTTCTAGCCAAAAACATTCAGTACTTC. It yields the protein CASIGRLGASLLAKNIQYF. Supplemented by reference TRBV2 and TRBJ2-4, the full variable domain reads EPEVTQTPSHQVTQMGQEVILRCVPISNHLYFYWYRQILGQKVEFLVSFYNNEISEKSEIFDDQFSVERPDGSNFTLKIRSTKLEDSAMYFCASIGRLGASLLAKNIQYFGAGTRLSVL.

This clone was found once. The chain joins TRBV6-6 to TRBJ1-4, with 8 bases aligning to TRBD1. CDR1 is MNHNY, CDR2 SVGAGI, per germline (reference sequence). V lost 8 bases and J lost 8; bases outside the gene matches: 10. The length of the CDR3 is 14 residues. This CDR3 is CASVPRQGWEKLFF. For the CDR3, the DNA is TGTGCCAGCGTCCCGAGACAGGGGTGGGAAAAACTGTTTTTT.

As to this clone: A read error may produce the germline difference seen at one junction end. The genes are TRBV7-7 and TRBJ2-3; 16 bases align to TRBD2. CDR1 is SSHAT and CDR2 is FNYEAQ in the germline V gene (reference sequence). This CDR3 is built from 19 residues. The chain's CDR3 is CASSPGLAGGPEVTDTQYF. As DNA, the CDR3 is TGTGCTAGCAGTCCGGGACTAGCGGGAGGGCCCGAGGTCACAGATACGCAGTATTTT. The full variable domain, with the rest looked up from reference TRBV7-7 and TRBJ2-3, is GAGVSQSPRYKVTKRGQDVTLRCDPISSHATLYWYQQALGQGPEFLTYFNYEAQPDKSGLPSDRFSAERPEGSISTLTIQRTEQRDSAMYRCASSPGLAGGPEVTDTQYFGPGTRLTVL.

This clone is a singleton in its sample. The chain carries TRBV6-5 and TRBJ2-7; D unresolved. The V end was cut by 4 bases, the J end by 1 base, with 5 bases between. CDR1 and CDR2 from the germline V gene are MNHEY and SVGAGI. This CDR3 has 12 amino acids. The CDR3 nucleotides read TGTGCCAGCAGTTCAGGTTCCTACGAGCAGTACTTC. The encoded protein is CASSSGSYEQYF.

The rearrangement links TRBV15 to TRBJ1-1, with a possible D match to TRBD1 (6 bases). Looked up from germline, CDR1 is LNHNV and CDR2 is YYDKDF (reference sequence). V gave up 1 base and J gave up 3 bases, with 15 bases separating them. The CDR3 is made up of 16 amino acids. This CDR3 is CATSRGEGEEYTEAFF. CDR3 DNA sequence: TGTGCCACCAGCAGAGGGGAGGGGGAGGAGTACACTGAAGCTTTCTTT.

This clone turned up a few times. Other DNA sequences in the sample encode the same CDR3. The chain has TRBV6-2 or TRBV6-3 and TRBJ1-6; 10 positions match TRBD1. The J segment lost 10 bases and the V segment lost 2 bases, leaving 5 bases of the junction unmatched. The CDR3 extends over 15 amino acids. From germline, CDR1 is MNHEY and CDR2 SVGEGT. The CDR3 sequence: CASSYGTGEGSPLHF. The CDR3 nucleotides read TGTGCCAGCAGTTACGGGACAGGGGAAGGATCACCCCTCCACTTT.

This clone has a single count. The rearrangement links TRBV4-2 to TRBJ1-4, with a weak D call TRBD1 (6 bases). The CDR3 sequence is 18 residues long. Trimming stripped 0 bases from V and 4 bases from J, with 18 bases between. Per germline, CDR1 LGHNA and CDR2 YNFKEQ. The CDR3 loop reads CASSQDPFSGAGNEKLFF. DNA of the CDR3: TGTGCCAGCAGCCAAGATCCATTTTCAGGGGCCGGTAATGAAAAACTGTTTTTT.

The chain employs TRBV5-4 and TRBJ2-2; weak D call: TRBD1 (8 bases). CDR1 and CDR2 (germline): SGHNT, YYREEE (reference sequence). The CDR3 runs to 16 residues. The V and J ends lost 4 bases and 2 bases respectively, with 15 bases between them. CDR3 DNA sequence: TGTGCCAGCAGCCGGGGGGACAGGACCAACACCGGGGAGCTGTTTTTT. It yields the protein CASSRGDRTNTGELFF.

This chain joins TRBV7-3 and TRBJ2-5, with a tentative D call TRBD2 (5 bases). V lost 1 base and J lost 2, with 11 bases in between. The CDR3 runs to 15 residues. Germline CDR1 SGHTA, CDR2 FQGTGA. This CDR3 is CASSLSAGVQETQYF. CDR3 bases: TGTGCCAGCAGCTTAAGTGCCGGGGTACAAGAGACCCAGTACTTC.

The chain carries TRBV2 and TRBJ2-7; weak D call: TRBD2 (5 bases). CDR3 length equals 14 residues. V lost 3 bases, J lost 2 bases, and 11 bases lay in between. Germline V lookup: CDR1 SNHLY, CDR2 FYNNEI. DNA of the CDR3: TGTGCCAGCAGTGATGGCAGGAGGCCCTACGAGCAGTACTTC. This encodes CASSDGRRPYEQYF.

The DNA of the CDR3 is TGTGCCAGCAGCGGGACACCAGACAATCAGCCCCAGCATTTT. This sequence encodes CASSGTPDNQPQHF. The gene calls are TRBV2 and TRBJ1-5, with TRBD1 as a possible D gene (6 bases). The germline V and J ends were trimmed by 6 bases and 3 bases, with 12 bases remaining between them. The CDR3 length is 14 residues. Germline V gene lookup returns CDR1 SNHLY and CDR2 FYNNEI.

The chain couples TRBV4-2 to TRBJ1-2, with 7 bases lining up with TRBD1. Germline-derived CDR1 and CDR2 are LGHNA and YNFKEQ. CDR3 length equals 15 residues. J lost 3 bases, V lost 4 bases, and 8 bases had no gene match. As DNA, the CDR3 is TGTGCCAGCAGCCTTTACGACAGGGACGACTATGGCTACACCTTC. Translation: CASSLYDRDDYGYTF.

As DNA, the CDR3 is TGTGCCACCAGTGGTATTTCGCAGGGGGCGAGGCAGCTAGCTTTCTTT. Translating it yields CATSGISQGARQLAFF. This rearrangement joins TRBV24-1 to TRBJ1-1; TRBD1 aligns across 8 bases. CDR3 size: 16 residues. V lost 5 bases and J lost 10; bases outside the gene matches: 17. Germline loops: CDR1 KGHDR, CDR2 SFDVKD.

The V gene is TRBV6-6, the J gene TRBJ1-4, with D perhaps TRBD1 (6 bases). CDR3 length equals 14 residues. Trimming shortened V by 7 bases and J by 8 bases, and 17 bases separated the two germline ends. Germline CDR1 MNHNY, CDR2 SVGAGI (reference sequence). The CDR3 is CASNPGTMGEKLFF. The CDR3 nucleotides read TGTGCCAGCAACCCCGGGACAATGGGGGAAAAACTGTTTTTT.

The rearrangement links TRBV18 to TRBJ1-1; no definite D call. This CDR3 contains 14 residues. The germline V gene has CDR1 KGHSH and CDR2 LQKENI. Trimming stripped 1 base from V and 0 bases from J, with 6 bases between. CDR3 DNA: TGTGCCAGCTCACCACGTCAGGTGAACACTGAAGCTTTCTTT. Its protein product is CASSPRQVNTEAFF.

The V call is TRBV7-3, the J call TRBJ2-1, with a weak D call TRBD2 (6 bases). Trimming took off 2 bases at V and 9 bases at J, with 23 bases between the two ends. CDR1 and CDR2 (germline): SGHTA, FQGTGA. The CDR3 runs 17 residues. CDR3 DNA sequence: TGTGCCAGCAGCTTAGGCGTGCGGGGCCGAGGGGTAGGTGAGCAGTTCTTC. It specifies CASSLGVRGRGVGEQFF.